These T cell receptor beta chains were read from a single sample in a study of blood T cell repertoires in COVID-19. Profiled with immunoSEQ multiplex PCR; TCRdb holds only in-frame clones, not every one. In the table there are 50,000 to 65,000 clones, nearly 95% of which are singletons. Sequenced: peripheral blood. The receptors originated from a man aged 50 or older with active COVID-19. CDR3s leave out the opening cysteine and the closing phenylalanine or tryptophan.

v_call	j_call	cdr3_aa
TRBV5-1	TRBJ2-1	ASSGTALSSYNEQF
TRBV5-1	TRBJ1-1	ASSLVGPPGTEAF
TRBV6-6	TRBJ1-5	ASRGGNQPQH
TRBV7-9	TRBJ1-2	ASNPRVAGAYGYT
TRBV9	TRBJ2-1	ASSAAVVGDEQF
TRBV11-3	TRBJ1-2	ASSPGTAPNYGYT
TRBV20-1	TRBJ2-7	SARGHEQY
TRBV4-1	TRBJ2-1	ASSLSGRGGSYNEQF
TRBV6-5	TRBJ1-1	ASRQDRGNTEAF
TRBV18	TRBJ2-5	ASSMVEEGHAQY